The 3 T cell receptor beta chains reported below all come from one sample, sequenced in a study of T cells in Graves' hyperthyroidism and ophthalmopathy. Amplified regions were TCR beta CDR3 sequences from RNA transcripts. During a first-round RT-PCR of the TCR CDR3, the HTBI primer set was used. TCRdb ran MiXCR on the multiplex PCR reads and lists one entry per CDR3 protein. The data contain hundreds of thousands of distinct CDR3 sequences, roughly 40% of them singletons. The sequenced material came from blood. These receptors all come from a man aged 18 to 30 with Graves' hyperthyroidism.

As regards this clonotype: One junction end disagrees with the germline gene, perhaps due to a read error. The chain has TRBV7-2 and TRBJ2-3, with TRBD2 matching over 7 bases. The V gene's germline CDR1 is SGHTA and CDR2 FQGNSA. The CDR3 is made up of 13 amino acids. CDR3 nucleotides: TGTGCCAGCAGCTTAGGAGGCGGGAGCGCCATTGATTTT. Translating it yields CASSLGGGSAIDF. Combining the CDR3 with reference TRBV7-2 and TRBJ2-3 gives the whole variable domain GAGVSQSPSNKVTEKGKDVELRCDPISGHTALYWYRQSLGQGLEFLIYFQGNSAPDKSGLPSDRFSAERTGGSVSTLTIQRTQQEDSAVYLCASSLGGGSAIDFGPGTRLTVL.

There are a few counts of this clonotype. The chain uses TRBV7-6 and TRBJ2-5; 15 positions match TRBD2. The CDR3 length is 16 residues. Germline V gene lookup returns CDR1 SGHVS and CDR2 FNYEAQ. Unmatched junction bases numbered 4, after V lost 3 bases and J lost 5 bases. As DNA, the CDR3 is TGTGCCAGCAGCTTCGATGGGACTAGCGGGGGGGAGACCCAGTACTTC. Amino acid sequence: CASSFDGTSGGETQYF.

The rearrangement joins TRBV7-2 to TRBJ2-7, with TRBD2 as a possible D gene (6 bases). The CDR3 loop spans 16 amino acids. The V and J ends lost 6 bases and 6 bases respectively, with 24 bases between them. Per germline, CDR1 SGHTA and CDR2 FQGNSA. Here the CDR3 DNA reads TGTGCCAGCAGTTCCCCTACCCAGGGAGGTTCGGGCGAGCAGTACTTC. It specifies CASSSPTQGGSGEQYF.